This is a list of T cell receptor beta chains from one sample in a study of CD8+CD57+ T cells in acquired aplastic anemia. TCRdb reprocessed the reads with MiXCR, giving one entry per CDR3 protein. Of approximately 470,000 distinct CDR3 sequences in the sample, roughly a third were seen once. What was sequenced was sorted CD4+, CD8+, or CD8+CD57+ T cells (not recorded which) from PBMCs. These receptors all stem from a human donor with aplastic anemia. CDR3s include the opening cysteine and the closing phenylalanine or tryptophan. A D gene is named only where the DNA matches it firmly. Size is stated for part of the rows, as once, few or many counts, or as a class when the clone is expanded.

clone_size d_call j_call v_call cdr3_aa cdr3_nt
few TRBD1 TRBJ1-6 TRBV6-1 CASSVPGQGAGNSPLHF TGTGCCAGCAGTGTTCCGGGACAGGGGGCAGGTAATTCACCCCTCCACTTT
many TRBD2 TRBJ2-7 TRBV2 CASDESPGLAVSYEQYF TGTGCCAGCGACGAAAGCCCGGGACTAGCGGTCTCCTACGAGCAGTACTTC
many NA TRBJ2-5 TRBV2 CASSDTGEQTQYF TGTGCCAGCAGTGATACCGGGGAGCAGACCCAGTACTTC
once NA TRBJ2-3 TRBV19 CASSVDSSTDTQYF TGTGCCAGTAGTGTCGACAGTAGCACAGATACGCAGTATTTT
NA TRBD1 TRBJ2-2 TRBV9 CASSVRGQLNTGELFF TGTGCCAGCAGCGTGAGGGGACAGTTGAACACCGGGGAGCTGTTTTTT
NA TRBD2 TRBJ2-3 TRBV10-3 CAISELAGGQDTQYF TGTGCCATCAGTGAACTAGCGGGAGGACAAGATACGCAGTATTTT
few NA TRBJ1-6 TRBV11-1 CASSLGGWDYNSPLHF TGTGCCAGCAGCTTAGGGGGATGGGACTATAATTCACCCCTCCACTTT
many NA TRBJ2-3 TRBV24-1 CATSYGGKSTDTQYF TGTGCCACCAGTTATGGCGGGAAGAGCACAGATACGCAGTATTTT
NA NA TRBJ1-2 TRBV3-1 CASSQDSPGTDGYTF TGTGCCAGCAGCCAAGACTCTCCGGGGACGGATGGCTACACCTTC
once NA TRBJ1-4 TRBV10-3 CALGVGATNEKLFF TGTGCCTTAGGAGTGGGGGCAACTAATGAAAAACTGTTTTTT
NA TRBD1 TRBJ1-1 TRBV9 CASSPRQGPMNTEAFF TGTGCCAGCAGCCCCCGACAGGGCCCCATGAACACTGAAGCTTTCTTT
many NA TRBJ1-2 TRBV19 CASSIGGFYGYTF TGTGCCAGTAGTATTGGGGGGTTCTATGGCTACACCTTC
many NA TRBJ1-2 TRBV6-1 CASTISEGLGDGYTF TGTGCCAGCACTATTAGCGAGGGACTGGGCGATGGCTACACCTTC
NA TRBD2 TRBJ2-7 TRBV27 CASSFSLANSYEQYF TGTGCCAGCAGTTTTTCACTAGCGAACTCCTACGAGCAGTACTTC
NA NA TRBJ1-6 TRBV2 CASSQQLPQGSPLRF TGTGCCAGCTCTCAACAACTCCCTCAGGGCTCACCCCTCCGCTTT
many NA TRBJ1-2 TRBV6-1 CASMTAYGYTF TGTGCCAGCATGACAGCCTATGGCTACACCTTC
NA NA TRBJ2-1 TRBV14 CASSQQFNEQFF TGTGCCAGCAGCCAACAATTTAATGAGCAGTTCTTC
NA TRBD1 TRBJ1-2 TRBV10-1 CASSYRTGANYGYTF TGCGCCAGCAGTTATAGGACAGGAGCTAACTATGGCTACACCTTC